This T cell receptor (beta chain) was recorded in a study of blood T cell repertoires in COVID-19. At the level of the study: Samples of COVID-19 (acute and convalescent) were obtained from the United States, Italy and Spain.

Germline V CDR1 and CDR2: SGDLS, YYNGEE. This CDR3 region has 14 residues. Trimming cost V 0 bases and J 5 bases; bases outside gene matches: 3. Libraries were prepared by immunoSEQ multiplex PCR; TCRdb keeps only in-frame clonotypes and omits some of them. The sample yields roughly 400,000 clones, just over 90% seen once. J is TRBJ2-3 and V is TRBV9, with 7 positions matching TRBD2. The sequence derives from a woman aged 40 to 50 who had been exposed to COVID-19. The sample comprised PBMCs or T cells enriched from blood (not recorded which). This chain's CDR3 is CASSVEVAGDTQYF. CDR3 DNA: TGTGCCAGCAGCGTAGAAGTAGCGGGAGATACGCAGTATTTT. The full variable domain, completed using reference TRBV9 and TRBJ2-3, is DSGVTQTPKHLITATGQRVTLRCSPRSGDLSVYWYQQSLDQGLQFLIQYYNGEERAKGNILERFSAQQFPDLHSELNLSSLELGDSALYFCASSVEVAGDTQYFGPGTRLTVL.